This paragraph covers one TCR beta chain sequence. Its specificity is not known. The data were taken from a study of OX40 agonist ivuxolimab in advanced cancers. The CDR3 sequence is 14 residues long. The V gene's germline CDR1 is SGHRS and CDR2 YFSETQ. Trimming left V 4 bases short and J 1 base short, with 8 bases between. Study-wide points: Averaging showed that CD8+ T cells had more expanded clones than CD4+ did.

Data came from immunoSEQ multiplex PCR; TCRdb stores just in-frame clones and leaves some out. The sample holds 70,000 or so clones; over 60% are singletons and the top ten take about 2.1%. Autoimmune disease history or systemic immunosuppression disqualified patients. This sequence was found in an adult with an advanced solid tumor such as melanoma, head and neck, liver or kidney cancer. The input for sequencing was CD4+ or CD8+ T cells sorted from blood, taken in a trial of the OX40 agonist ivuxolimab. The V and J genes are TRBV5-1 and TRBJ1-4; tentative D call: TRBD1 (6 bases). Here the CDR3 DNA reads TGCGCCAGCAGCAAGGGGGGAACTAATGAAAAACTGTTTTTT. Amino acids: CASSKGGTNEKLFF.